This entry lists 31 T cell receptor beta chains sequenced from one sample in a study of T cell responses to AZD1222 COVID-19 vaccine. Data came from immunoSEQ multiplex PCR; TCRdb stores just in-frame clones and leaves some out. The table records around 140,000 clones, approximately 85% of them present only once. This sample comprised peripheral blood, obtained 28 days after the second dose of the MenACWY control vaccine. The source is an adult who received the MenACWY meningococcal vaccine as a control.

The chain employs TRBV15 and TRBJ2-3; unclear D gene. Germline values: CDR1 LNHNV, CDR2 YYDKDF (reference sequence). V lost 0 bases and J lost 2, with 15 bases in between. This CDR3 is 17 amino acids long. This CDR3 is CATSREGQDLPTDTQYF. CDR3 coding DNA: TGTGCCACCAGCAGAGAAGGTCAGGATCTTCCCACAGATACGCAGTATTTT. The full variable domain, with the rest looked up from reference TRBV15 and TRBJ2-3, is DAMVIQNPRYQVTQFGKPVTLSCSQTLNHNVMYWYQQKSSQAPKLLFHYYDKDFNNEADTPDNFQSRRPNTSFCFLDIRSPGLGDTAMYLCATSREGQDLPTDTQYFGPGTRLTVL.

V gene TRBV5-1 combines with J gene TRBJ2-2; D might be TRBD1 (5 bases). Trimming left V 4 bases short and J 5 bases short, with 21 bases between. The germline V gene encodes CDR1 SGHRS and CDR2 YFSETQ. The CDR3 length is 17 residues. CDR3 bases: TGCGCCAGCAGCCTTAGGCCTACTCAGGGTTCGACCGGGGAGCTGTTTTTT. Translated: CASSLRPTQGSTGELFF.

The chain links TRBV11-3 to TRBJ2-3; no reliable D call. Trimming stripped 7 bases from V and 2 bases from J, with 10 bases between. This CDR3 is 13 amino acids long. Germline V gene sequence: CDR1 SGHNT, CDR2 YENEEA. The CDR3 loop reads CASNSRNTDTQYF. DNA of the CDR3: TGTGCCAGCAACTCACGCAACACAGATACGCAGTATTTT.

The chain couples TRBV19 to TRBJ2-2; 12 positions match TRBD2. Germline V gene data show CDR1 as LNHDA and CDR2 as SQIVND (reference sequence). CDR3 size: 19 residues. Germline trimming cut 7 bases from V and 0 bases from J; bases unmatched to any gene: 12. The CDR3 here is CASTFWTSGKASNTGELFF. The CDR3, as DNA: TGTGCCAGTACCTTTTGGACTAGCGGGAAAGCCTCGAACACCGGGGAGCTGTTTTTT.

The sample holds a few counts of this clone. The rearrangement joins TRBV7-2 to TRBJ2-1, with D perhaps being TRBD1 or TRBD2 (5 bases each). Deletions cut 3 bases from V and 10 bases from J, with 13 bases between. Germline V gene sequence: CDR1 SGHTA, CDR2 FQGNSA. The CDR3 length is 13 residues. The CDR3 region is CASSLQGRQEQFF. CDR3 coding DNA: TGTGCCAGCAGCTTGCAGGGACGGCAGGAGCAGTTCTTC.

The V call is TRBV11-3, the J call TRBJ1-5; TRBD1 is a possible D gene (5 bases). The V end lost 4 bases, the J end lost 0 bases, and 10 bases lay between the germline ends. The germline gives CDR1 SGHNT, CDR2 YENEEA. The CDR3 totals 15 residues. The CDR3 loop reads CASSSEDTSNQPQHF. In DNA, the CDR3 is TGTGCCAGCAGCTCCGAGGACACTAGCAATCAGCCCCAGCATTTT.

The genes are TRBV14 and TRBJ2-2; possibly TRBD1 for D (5 bases). This CDR3 region has 16 residues. CDR1 and CDR2 from the germline V gene are SGHDN and FVKESK. The V gene lost 1 base and the J gene lost 3 bases, with 12 bases spanning the gap. The CDR3 nucleotides read TGTGCCAGCAGCCAAGTCGGGCAGGGATACACCGGGGAGCTGTTTTTT. Translating it yields CASSQVGQGYTGELFF.

Of note for this clone: The sample holds other DNA sequences that translate to the same CDR3. V and J are TRBV12-3 or TRBV12-4 and TRBJ2-1, with no clear D. V lost 6 bases and J 4 bases, leaving 4 bases between the germline ends. This CDR3 region has 11 residues. The CDR3 loop is CASSYYNEQFF. The CDR3 bases are TGTGCCAGCAGCTATTACAATGAGCAGTTCTTC.

CDR3: CASSPPTGLGEQFF. The CDR3 nucleotides are TGCGCCAGCAGCCCCCCGACCGGACTGGGTGAGCAGTTCTTC. J is TRBJ2-1 and V is TRBV4-1, with D possibly TRBD2 on 5 matching bases. With 4 bases removed from V and 9 bases from J, the gap between germline ends came to 16 bases. The germline V gene has CDR1 MGHRA and CDR2 YSYEKL. The CDR3 contains 14 residues.

This rearrangement joins TRBV3-1 (or the pseudogene TRBV3-2) to TRBJ2-3, with TRBD2 matching 12 bases. Looked up from germline, CDR1 is LGHDT and CDR2 is YNNKEL (reference sequence). CDR3 length equals 17 residues. J gave up 2 bases and V 0 bases, and 3 bases lay outside the gene matches. The CDR3 nucleotides read TGTGCCAGCAGCCAAGAGACTAGCGGGGGACCCACAGATACGCAGTATTTT. Translating it yields CASSQETSGGPTDTQYF.

The sample holds a few counts of this clone. The gene calls are TRBV11-2 and TRBJ2-7; D may be TRBD2 (6 bases). The CDR3 is 13 amino acids. Trimming removed 5 bases at V and 3 bases at J, with 11 bases between. Germline lookup yields CDR1 SGHAT and CDR2 FQNNGV. The CDR3 DNA sequence: TGTGCCAGCAGCGAGGGGACTCGCTACGAGCAGTACGTC. It codes for CASSEGTRYEQYV.

The V call is TRBV5-4, the J call TRBJ2-2, with 7 bases matching TRBD2. The CDR3 totals 15 residues. Germline V CDR1 and CDR2: SGHNT, YYREEE (reference sequence). V gave up 4 bases and J gave up 0 bases; unmatched junction bases: 3. This CDR3 reads CASSGTTANTGELFF. In DNA form, the CDR3 reads TGTGCCAGCAGCGGGACTACAGCGAACACCGGGGAGCTGTTTTTT.

For the CDR3, the DNA is TGTGCCAGAAGGTGTAATAAGAGTTACGAGCAGTACGTC. Amino acid sequence: CARRCNKSYEQYV. This rearrangement joins TRBV5-3 to TRBJ2-7, with D unresolved. TRBV5-3 is flagged as an ORF with uncertain function. V lost 5 bases and J 4 bases, leaving 13 bases between the germline ends. The CDR3 is 13 amino acids.

This clone was recorded only once. The V and J genes are TRBV7-9 and TRBJ2-1, with a possible D match to TRBD2 (6 bases). Germline CDR1 SEHNR, CDR2 FQNEAQ (reference sequence). The CDR3 length is 14 residues. Trimming shortened V by 2 bases and J by 4 bases, and 9 bases separated the two germline ends. The CDR3 DNA is TGTGCCAGCAGCTTATGGAGGGATTACAATGAGCAGTTCTTC. Translated, it gives CASSLWRDYNEQFF.

The rearrangement links TRBV6-1 to TRBJ1-3; no firm D call. The CDR3 is made up of 13 amino acids. Germline CDR1 and CDR2: MNHNS and SASEGT. V gave up 0 bases and J gave up 7 bases, with 7 bases separating them. The CDR3, as DNA: TGTGCCAGCAGTGAAGCGCTGGGGAACACCATATATTTT. It codes for CASSEALGNTIYF.

This rearrangement joins TRBV5-5 to TRBJ2-7; TRBD1 is a possible D gene (6 bases). Germline V gene data show CDR1 as SGHKS and CDR2 as YYEKEE (reference sequence). With 4 bases removed from V and 4 bases from J, the gap between germline ends came to 15 bases. The CDR3 length is 14 residues. Here the CDR3 reads CASSLRTALYEQYV. Here the CDR3 DNA reads TGTGCCAGCAGCCTAAGGACAGCTCTTTACGAGCAGTACGTC.

The V call is TRBV11-3, the J call TRBJ2-3; tentatively, D is TRBD1 or TRBD2 (7 bases each). Looked up from germline, CDR1 is SGHNT and CDR2 is YENEEA. V lost 5 bases and J 4 bases, leaving 19 bases between the germline ends. The CDR3 totals 16 residues. The CDR3 protein is CASSRYGRGGADTQYF. The CDR3 nucleotides read TGTGCCAGCAGCCGCTATGGCAGGGGGGGGGCAGATACGCAGTATTTT.

V and J are TRBV5-6 and TRBJ2-2; D tentatively fits TRBD1 or TRBD2 (5 bases each). Germline-derived CDR1 and CDR2 are SGHDT and YYEEEE. V shed 3 bases and J shed 1 base, with 16 bases lying between them. This CDR3 is built from 17 residues. CDR3 region: CASSSVVRGENTGELFF. Here the CDR3 DNA reads TGTGCCAGCAGCTCGGTCGTCCGGGGCGAGAACACCGGGGAGCTGTTTTTT.

The gene calls are TRBV10-1 and TRBJ1-1, with 8 bases matching TRBD1. The CDR3 extends over 13 amino acids. Trimming at V came to 7 bases and at J to 4 bases, leaving 5 bases not matched to a gene. CDR1 and CDR2 (germline): WNHNN, SYGVQD (reference sequence). CDR3 DNA sequence: TGCGCCAGCATGTCCGGACAGGGCACTGAAGCTTTCTTT. Its protein is CASMSGQGTEAFF.

CDR3 sequence (DNA): TGTGCCAGCAGCCCCGTTCTACAAGAGACCCAGTACTTC. This gives the protein CASSPVLQETQYF. The genes are TRBV11-3 and TRBJ2-5, with D uncertain. This CDR3 is built from 13 residues. V was clipped by 5 bases and J by 2 bases, with 9 bases between them. CDR1 is SGHNT and CDR2 is YENEEA in the germline V gene.

The chain recombines TRBV6-5 with TRBJ1-1; no clear D. Looked up from germline, CDR1 is MNHEY and CDR2 is SVGAGI. V shed 6 bases and J shed 2 bases, with 16 bases lying between them. The CDR3 is made up of 15 amino acids. The CDR3 region is CASSPAGRDNTEAFF. The CDR3 DNA follows: TGTGCCAGCAGCCCGGCGGGTAGGGATAACACTGAAGCTTTCTTT.

The chain combines TRBV28 with TRBJ1-6, with 10 positions matching TRBD1. Germline trimming cut 5 bases from V and 9 bases from J; bases unmatched to any gene: 4. In germline, CDR1 is MDHEN, CDR2 SYDVKM. CDR3 length: 14 residues. The CDR3 sequence is CASSPGQGISPLHF. CDR3 in DNA: TGTGCCAGCAGTCCGGGACAGGGGATTTCACCCCTCCACTTT. The full variable domain, rest sourced from reference TRBV28 and TRBJ1-6, is DVKVTQSSRYLVKRTGEKVFLECVQDMDHENMFWYRQDPGLGLRLIYFSYDVKMKEKGDIPEGYSVSREKKERFSLILESASTNQTSMYLCASSPGQGISPLHFGNGTRLTVT.

This clone was recorded once. The chain couples TRBV2 to TRBJ1-6, with a tentative D call TRBD1 (6 bases). This CDR3 comprises 14 residues. The ends were cut back, 6 bases at V and 9 bases at J, with 15 bases in the middle. The germline gives CDR1 SNHLY, CDR2 FYNNEI. The CDR3: CASRVQGGGSPLHF. The CDR3 DNA is TGTGCCAGCAGGGTACAGGGAGGGGGTTCACCCCTCCACTTT.

The rearrangement links TRBV25-1 to TRBJ2-1; TRBD2 aligns across 13 bases. This CDR3 is 14 amino acids long. The trim removed 8 bases at V and 5 bases at J, leaving 3 bases unmatched. CDR1 and CDR2 (germline): MGHDK, SYGVNS. CDR3 DNA sequence: TGTGCCAGCCGAACTAGCGGGAGGGACAATGAGCAGTTCTTC. Amino acids: CASRTSGRDNEQFF.

The rearrangement joins TRBV28 to TRBJ2-2, with D perhaps matching TRBD1 or TRBD2 (5 bases each). The CDR3 contains 14 residues. Germline V gene sequence: CDR1 MDHEN, CDR2 SYDVKM. The ends were cut back, 4 bases at V and 4 bases at J, with 10 bases in the middle. The CDR3: CASSSTAVTGELFF. The CDR3 DNA reads TGTGCCAGCAGTTCGACAGCGGTCACCGGGGAGCTGTTTTTT.

This chain connects TRBV15 to TRBJ1-2; 7 nucleotides line up with TRBD1. The germline V gene has CDR1 LNHNV and CDR2 YYDKDF (reference sequence). The J segment lost 4 bases and the V segment lost 8 bases, leaving 10 bases of the junction unmatched. CDR3 length: 14 amino acids. The DNA of the CDR3 is TGTGCCACCGCCCCAGGGGGGGTTGTCTATGGCTACACCTTC. Translating gives CATAPGGVVYGYTF.

V usage is TRBV28 and J usage is TRBJ1-2; D is uncertain. CDR1 and CDR2 (germline): MDHEN, SYDVKM. This CDR3 has 14 amino acids. Trimming pared 3 bases from V and 3 bases from J, leaving 11 bases between. The chain's CDR3 is CASSLHPGDYGYTF. CDR3 nucleotide sequence: TGTGCCAGCAGTTTGCATCCCGGAGACTATGGCTACACCTTC.

V and J are TRBV2 and TRBJ2-7; TRBD1 might be the D (5 bases). CDR1 and CDR2 (germline): SNHLY, FYNNEI. This CDR3 has 12 residues. Trimming removed 5 bases at V and 3 bases at J, with 8 bases between. CDR3 sequence: CASSRGLYEQYV. CDR3 nucleotide sequence: TGTGCCAGCAGTAGGGGTCTCTACGAGCAGTACGTC.

This chain uses TRBV5-1 with TRBJ1-2, with 12 bases fitting TRBD1. V trimming: 0 bases; J trimming: 6 bases; junction bases outside the gene matches: 12. From germline, CDR1 is SGHRS and CDR2 YFSETQ. The CDR3 extends over 18 amino acids. The CDR3 region is CASSLGLGQGAGKHGYTF. Here the CDR3 DNA reads TGCGCCAGCAGCTTGGGTTTGGGACAGGGGGCCGGTAAGCATGGCTACACCTTC. The entire variable domain, with the rest obtained from reference TRBV5-1 and TRBJ1-2, is as follows: KAGVTQTPRYLIKTRGQQVTLSCSPISGHRSVSWYQQTPGQGLQFLFEYFSETQRNKGNFPGRFSGRQFSNSRSEMNVSTLELGDSALYLCASSLGLGQGAGKHGYTFGSGTRLTVV.

This clone has a single count. The gene calls are TRBV24-1 and TRBJ2-5; 9 bases align to TRBD2. Germline trimming cut 6 bases from V and 2 bases from J; bases unmatched to any gene: 6. Germline V gene data show CDR1 as KGHDR and CDR2 as SFDVKD. This CDR3 comprises 15 residues. CDR3 sequence (DNA): TGTGCCACCAGTAAAGCGGGGGGTTTGCAAGAGACCCAGTACTTC. It yields the protein CATSKAGGLQETQYF.

V usage is TRBV5-4 and J usage is TRBJ2-7, with 9 bases that match TRBD2. Germline assignment: CDR1 SGHNT and CDR2 YYREEE (reference sequence). The V and J ends lost 2 bases and 4 bases, in that order; junction bases with no gene match: 4. The CDR3 has 14 residues. The CDR3, as DNA: TGTGCCAGCAGCTTAGGCGGGAGGGTTTACGAGCAGTACTTC. This translates into CASSLGGRVYEQYF. The entire variable domain, with the rest obtained from reference TRBV5-4 and TRBJ2-7, is as follows: ETGVTQSPTHLIKTRGQQVTLRCSSQSGHNTVSWYQQALGQGPQFIFQYYREEENGRGNFPPRFSGLQFPNYSSELNVNALELDDSALYLCASSLGGRVYEQYFGPGTRLTVT.